These 19 T cell receptor beta chains were all obtained from the same sample, sequenced in a study of T cell responses to AZD1222 COVID-19 vaccine. Sequenced by immunoSEQ multiplex PCR; TCRdb stores in-frame clones only, minus some. The data contain some 180,000 clones, more than 80% of them singletons. The sample here was peripheral blood, taken on day 0 of AZD1222 vaccination. Receptor source: an adult in good health.

The chain combines TRBV7-2 with TRBJ1-6; D is uncertain. The CDR3 has 14 amino acids. V shed 5 bases and J shed 0 bases, with 5 bases lying between them. Per the germline V gene, CDR1 is SGHTA and CDR2 is FQGNSA. Here the CDR3 reads CASSPNSYNSPLHF. CDR3 DNA sequence: TGTGCCAGCAGCCCCAACTCCTATAATTCACCCCTCCACTTT.

The V gene is TRBV25-1, the J gene TRBJ2-2, with 9 bases identical to TRBD1. The CDR3 consists of 15 residues. Germline lookup yields CDR1 MGHDK and CDR2 SYGVNS. After removal of 10 bases from V and 7 bases from J, the junction contained 13 bases not matched to a gene. The CDR3 bases are TGTGCCACCAACACGGGACAGGGTTATGTCGGGGAGCTGTTTTTT. It codes for CATNTGQGYVGELFF.

The J gene is TRBJ2-7, the V gene TRBV10-2; possible D gene TRBD1, 6 bases. The V gene lost 3 bases and the J gene lost 4 bases, with 10 bases spanning the gap. Germline assignment: CDR1 WSHSY and CDR2 SAAADI. This CDR3 is built from 13 residues. The CDR3 bases are TGCGCCAGCAGTGATACAGGGTTGTACGAGCAGTACTTC. Translating it yields CASSDTGLYEQYF.

The chain has TRBV15 and TRBJ2-1, with unresolved D. CDR3 length equals 16 residues. The germline V gene encodes CDR1 LNHNV and CDR2 YYDKDF (reference sequence). V shed 1 base and J shed 1 base, with 11 bases lying between them. The CDR3 spells CATSRGHLRSYNEQFF. CDR3 DNA sequence: TGTGCCACCAGCAGAGGCCATCTACGATCCTACAATGAGCAGTTCTTC. Combining the CDR3 with reference TRBV15 and TRBJ2-1 gives the whole variable domain DAMVIQNPRYQVTQFGKPVTLSCSQTLNHNVMYWYQQKSSQAPKLLFHYYDKDFNNEADTPDNFQSRRPNTSFCFLDIRSPGLGDTAMYLCATSRGHLRSYNEQFFGPGTRLTVL.

DNA of the CDR3: TGTGCCAGCAGTCTTTTTGGACAGGGGGCTGGTGAAGCTTTCTTT. This codes for CASSLFGQGAGEAFF. The chain has TRBV6-5 and TRBJ1-1; 11 nucleotides line up with TRBD1. The CDR3 sequence is 15 residues long. V was clipped by 5 bases and J by 7 bases; unmatched bases: 9. Germline assignment: CDR1 MNHEY and CDR2 SVGAGI.

V usage is TRBV19 and J usage is TRBJ1-1, with D perhaps matching TRBD1 (6 bases). The ends were cut back, 5 bases at V and 6 bases at J, with 16 bases in the middle. CDR1 is LNHDA and CDR2 is SQIVND in the germline V gene (reference sequence). The CDR3 spans 14 residues. CDR3 nucleotide sequence: TGTGCCAGTAGTCGCCCAGGGGAGATTGCTGAAGCTTTCTTT. Protein: CASSRPGEIAEAFF. Full variable domain (remainder filled in from reference TRBV19 and TRBJ1-1): DGGITQSPKYLFRKEGQNVTLSCEQNLNHDAMYWYRQDPGQGLRLIYYSQIVNDFQKGDIAEGYSVSREKKESFPLTVTSAQKNPTAFYLCASSRPGEIAEAFFGQGTRLTVV.

This chain links TRBV2 with TRBJ1-1; D gene ambiguous. This CDR3 is built from 13 residues. CDR1 and CDR2 from the germline V gene are SNHLY and FYNNEI. Trimming took off 4 bases at V and 6 bases at J, with 12 bases between the two ends. The CDR3: CASSVRPDAEAFF. DNA for the CDR3: TGTGCCAGCAGTGTCAGACCTGACGCTGAAGCTTTCTTT. Full variable domain (missing parts from reference TRBV2 and TRBJ1-1): EPEVTQTPSHQVTQMGQEVILRCVPISNHLYFYWYRQILGQKVEFLVSFYNNEISEKSEIFDDQFSVERPDGSNFTLKIRSTKLEDSAMYFCASSVRPDAEAFFGQGTRLTVV.

CDR3 region: CAWGQGVIYEQYF. The CDR3 region has the DNA TGTGCCTGGGGTCAGGGGGTGATCTACGAGCAGTACTTC. V and J are TRBV30 and TRBJ2-7, with 7 nucleotides matching TRBD1. Germline assignment: CDR1 GTSNPN and CDR2 SVGIG (reference sequence). The J segment lost 3 bases and the V segment lost 5 bases, leaving 7 bases of the junction unmatched. CDR3 length: 13 residues.

J is TRBJ1-4 and V is TRBV9, with unresolved D. The germline V gene has CDR1 SGDLS and CDR2 YYNGEE. V lost 0 bases and J 0 bases, leaving 3 bases between the germline ends. This CDR3 comprises 14 residues. The CDR3 here is CASSVVATNEKLFF. The CDR3 nucleotides read TGTGCCAGCAGCGTAGTTGCAACTAATGAAAAACTGTTTTTT.

CDR3 region: CASTPALETGELFF. Written as DNA, the CDR3 is TGTGCCAGCACGCCAGCGTTGGAGACCGGGGAGCTGTTTTTT. V is TRBV3-1 (or the pseudogene TRBV3-2) and J is TRBJ2-2; D remains unclear. Trimming removed 7 bases at V and 5 bases at J, with 14 bases between. This CDR3 region has 14 residues. Germline V lookup: CDR1 LGHDT, CDR2 YNNKEL (reference sequence).

In this sample, this clone turned up once. The V call is TRBV10-2, the J call TRBJ1-5; 7 positions match TRBD1. The CDR3 has 14 amino acids. Germline values: CDR1 WSHSY, CDR2 SAAADI. With V trimmed by 7 bases and J by 4 bases, 7 bases remained unmatched. The CDR3 region is CASNQGGWNQPQHF. As DNA, the CDR3 is TGCGCCAGCAACCAAGGGGGCTGGAATCAGCCCCAGCATTTT.

The rearrangement uses TRBV7-2 and TRBJ1-5; TRBD1 matches 7 bases. In germline, CDR1 is SGHTA, CDR2 FQGNSA. The length of the CDR3 is 16 residues. With V trimmed by 1 base and J by 4 bases, 7 bases remained unmatched. This chain's CDR3 is CASSLERQGFNQPQHF. CDR3 nucleotide sequence: TGTGCCAGCAGCTTAGAAAGACAGGGTTTTAATCAGCCCCAGCATTTT.

J is TRBJ2-2 and V is TRBV28, with a tentative D call TRBD2 (6 bases). V lost 0 bases and J 4 bases, leaving 9 bases between the germline ends. Germline V gene data show CDR1 as MDHEN and CDR2 as SYDVKM. This CDR3 spans 15 amino acids. The CDR3: CASSLWAGPTGELFF. The DNA of the CDR3 is TGTGCCAGCAGTTTATGGGCGGGGCCCACCGGGGAGCTGTTTTTT.

The chain uses TRBV11-2 and TRBJ2-5; no firm D call. Trimming stripped 1 base from V and 5 bases from J, with 14 bases between. The CDR3 runs to 15 residues. Germline V gene lookup returns CDR1 SGHAT and CDR2 FQNNGV. The CDR3 region has the DNA TGTGCCAGCAGCTTAGCATTCAACCTGGGGGAGACCCAGTACTTC. It specifies CASSLAFNLGETQYF.

Worth noting for this clone: It may be a read error: a sequence one base away is much more abundant. The rearrangement links TRBV3-1 (or the pseudogene TRBV3-2) to TRBJ1-2, with 11 bases that match TRBD1. The CDR3 consists of 14 residues. The junction had 1 base not matched to a gene; V was cut back by 3 bases and J by 4 bases. The germline V gene encodes CDR1 LGHDT and CDR2 YNNKEL (reference sequence). The CDR3 DNA reads as TGTGCCAGCAGCCAGGGGACAGGGGGCTATGGCTACACCTTC. Amino acids: CASSQGTGGYGYTF.

The chain joins TRBV10-3 to TRBJ1-1; D gene unclear. Trimming took 0 bases from V and 4 from J, leaving 9 bases between them. The CDR3 has 14 residues. Germline V gene sequence: CDR1 ENHRY, CDR2 SYGVKD. The CDR3 protein is CAISESGRGTEAFF. CDR3 in DNA: TGTGCCATCAGTGAGTCCGGCCGAGGCACTGAAGCTTTCTTT.

The chain has TRBV2 and TRBJ1-4; tentatively, D is TRBD1 (5 bases). The V gene's germline CDR1 is SNHLY and CDR2 FYNNEI. V lost 1 base and J 8 bases, leaving 17 bases between the germline ends. The CDR3 totals 16 residues. The CDR3 is CASSEVAGIGREKLFF. CDR3 coding DNA: TGTGCCAGCAGTGAAGTAGCAGGGATAGGGCGAGAAAAACTGTTTTTT.

V and J are TRBV10-2 and TRBJ2-3, with a possible D match to TRBD2 (6 bases). Trimming shortened V by 4 bases and J by 1 base, and 12 bases separated the two germline ends. The CDR3 consists of 15 residues. Germline CDR1 reads WSHSY; CDR2 reads SAAADI. The CDR3 region is CASSGIGTGTDTQYF. The CDR3 coding sequence is TGCGCCAGCAGTGGAATAGGGACTGGCACAGATACGCAGTATTTT.

The genes are TRBV30 and TRBJ2-3, with 15 bases aligning to TRBD2. Germline V CDR1 and CDR2: GTSNPN, SVGIG (reference sequence). CDR3 length: 15 amino acids. V trimming: 5 bases; J trimming: 6 bases; junction bases outside the gene matches: 6. The CDR3 is CAWGGLAGGRDTQYF. The CDR3 coding sequence is TGTGCCTGGGGAGGACTAGCGGGAGGGAGGGATACGCAGTATTTT.